This T cell receptor (beta chain) derives from a study of blood T cells in healthy people across ages. General study findings and limits: The unsorted PBMCs prevented any conclusive comparison of naive versus antigen-experienced cells. Estimated diversity, derived from one million T cells, was regarded as an underestimate.

V was trimmed by 1 base and J by 4 bases, leaving 12 bases between them. Germline V gene lookup returns CDR1 SGHAT and CDR2 FQNNGV. The CDR3 is 15 amino acids. A remark on this clonotype: What it binds is not known.

Donors were healthy Caucasian individuals from Russia aged about 6 to 100. With a J-beta primer mix and a sample-barcoded 5' primer, a second PCR ran about 6 to 11 cycles. TCRdb processed the 5' RACE reads anew with MiXCR; each CDR3 protein has one entry. The table includes more than 500,000 distinct CDR3 sequences, over 25% detected once. The same sample was also used in a study of T cells of mothers and their children. In that study: Every mother supplied over 9 million TCR beta CDR3 reads and every child 2.5 million to 3.5 million.

The sample taken for sequencing was blood. This chain joins TRBV11-2 and TRBJ2-3; maybe TRBD2 (5 bases). The clonotype comes from a boy aged 2 to 10 in good health. The CDR3 region is CASSLGSSHSDTQYF. CDR3 nucleotide sequence: TGTGCCAGCAGCTTAGGTTCTAGCCACTCAGATACGCAGTATTTT.